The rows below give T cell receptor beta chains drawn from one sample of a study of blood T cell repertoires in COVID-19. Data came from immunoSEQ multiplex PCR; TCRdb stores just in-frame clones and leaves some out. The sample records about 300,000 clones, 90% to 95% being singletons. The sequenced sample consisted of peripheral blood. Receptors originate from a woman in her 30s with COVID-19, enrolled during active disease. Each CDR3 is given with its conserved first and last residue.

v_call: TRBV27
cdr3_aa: CASSLYRTGPYEQYF

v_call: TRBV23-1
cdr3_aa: CASRTSGDCTDTQYF

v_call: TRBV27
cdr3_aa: CASRSSAAGFFRDTQYF

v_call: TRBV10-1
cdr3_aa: CASSQPGTGEQQLFF

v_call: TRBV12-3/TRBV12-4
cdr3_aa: CASSSTDTQYF

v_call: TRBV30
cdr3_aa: CAWRHRQELRSPLHF

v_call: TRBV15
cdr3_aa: CATSRVRGSLTEAFF

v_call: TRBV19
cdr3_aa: CASRKQGANTEAFF

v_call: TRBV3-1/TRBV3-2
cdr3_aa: CASSPTGGYGYTF

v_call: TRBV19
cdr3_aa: CASSGQYTSGNTIYF

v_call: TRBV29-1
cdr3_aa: CSVQGIGEAFF

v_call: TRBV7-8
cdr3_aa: CASSLDPGMNTEAFF

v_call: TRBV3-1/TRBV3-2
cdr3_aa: CASSPRGGYEQYF

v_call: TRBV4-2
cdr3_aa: CASSQDIGTGADIGNTIYF

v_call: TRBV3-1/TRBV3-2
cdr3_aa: CASSQSGTGLEQYF

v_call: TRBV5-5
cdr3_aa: CASSLKGGTAVSYEQYF

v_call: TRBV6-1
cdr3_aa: CASSELSTGGYEQYF

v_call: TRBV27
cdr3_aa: CASARKGGLAGFGETQYF

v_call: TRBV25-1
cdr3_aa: CASSEPGGNQPQHF

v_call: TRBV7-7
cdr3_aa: CASSPARGSYNEQFF

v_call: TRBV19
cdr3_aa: CASSMGLNRYNEQFF

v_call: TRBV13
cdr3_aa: CASSPRAGGILHEQYF

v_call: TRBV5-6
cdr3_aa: CASSLGWDRVEEQYF

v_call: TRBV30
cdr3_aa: CAWVLTNEQFF

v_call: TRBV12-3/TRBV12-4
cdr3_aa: CASKRPSSYEQYF

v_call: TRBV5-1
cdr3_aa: CASSVTGSAEAFF

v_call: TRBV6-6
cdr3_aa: CASSPGTGIDSPLHF

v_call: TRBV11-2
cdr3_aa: CASSLGEGPEPQHF

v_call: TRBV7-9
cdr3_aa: CASSLAGTSGRIEQFF

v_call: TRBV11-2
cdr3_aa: CASSTTGVSEAFF

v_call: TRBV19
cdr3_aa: CASSRSPVDPGPQHF

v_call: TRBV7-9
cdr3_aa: CASSSPAASSYNEQFF

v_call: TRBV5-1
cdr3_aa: CASSIQGQGYQETQYF

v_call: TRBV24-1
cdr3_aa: CATSERVSGTGELFF

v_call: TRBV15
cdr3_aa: CATSRDFSVDKNIQYF